A single sample gave rise to the 13 T cell receptor beta chains below, sequenced in a study of blood T cell repertoires in COVID-19. Method: immunoSEQ multiplex PCR; TCRdb's copy keeps in-frame clones and lacks some. The sample holds about 68,000 clones, around 90% seen once. Sequenced sample: peripheral blood. These receptors were taken from a man in his forties or fifties with COVID-19, enrolled during active disease.

The chain combines TRBV12-3 or TRBV12-4 with TRBJ1-2; TRBD1 aligns across 8 bases. The CDR3 is made up of 12 amino acids. The J segment lost 8 bases and the V segment lost 6 bases, leaving 5 bases of the junction unmatched. The CDR3 bases are TGTGCCAGCAGCCGGACAGGGAGCGGCTACACCTTC. It codes for CASSRTGSGYTF.

V and J are TRBV18 and TRBJ2-1; 7 nucleotides align to TRBD2. Germline CDR1 is KGHSH and CDR2 is LQKENI. The CDR3 has 16 residues. J gave up 0 bases and V 0 bases, and 2 bases lay outside the gene matches. In DNA, the CDR3 is TGTGCCAGCTCACCACCTTCGGGGGGCTCCTACAATGAGCAGTTCTTC. Amino acids: CASSPPSGGSYNEQFF.

The J gene is TRBJ2-1, the V gene TRBV9; D gene ambiguous. Germline V CDR1 and CDR2: SGDLS, YYNGEE. The V gene lost 0 bases and the J gene lost 0 bases, with 10 bases spanning the gap. This CDR3 region has 16 residues. The CDR3: CASSVDRSISYNEQFF. The CDR3 DNA is TGTGCCAGCAGCGTAGATCGGAGTATCTCCTACAATGAGCAGTTCTTC.

This clone has a single count. The DNA for the CDR3 is TGTGCCAGCAGCCAATCAGGACAGGCGTTTGAAAGGGGAAACACCATATATTTT. This gives the protein CASSQSGQAFERGNTIYF. The rearrangement links TRBV4-2 to TRBJ1-3, with 7 bases that match TRBD1. The CDR3 is made up of 18 amino acids. The J segment lost 4 bases and the V segment lost 2 bases, leaving 14 bases of the junction unmatched. Germline CDR1 reads LGHNA; CDR2 reads YNFKEQ.

This sequence joins TRBV27 and TRBJ2-3; no clear D gene. Looked up from germline, CDR1 is MNHEY and CDR2 is SMNVEV (reference sequence). V lost 2 bases and J lost 2, with 11 bases in between. The CDR3 extends over 15 amino acids. The CDR3 DNA sequence: TGTGCCAGCAGTTTAACTTCATCTTCCACAGATACGCAGTATTTT. This encodes CASSLTSSSTDTQYF.

For the CDR3, the DNA is TGTGCCAGCAGCCAAGGGGGCCGGAACACTGAAGCTTTCTTT. Residues: CASSQGGRNTEAFF. The gene calls are TRBV3-1 (or the pseudogene TRBV3-2) and TRBJ1-1; possible D gene TRBD1, 5 bases. Germline assignment: CDR1 LGHDT and CDR2 YNNKEL (reference sequence). The ends were cut back, 1 base at V and 1 base at J, with 7 bases in the middle. The CDR3 consists of 14 residues.

The chain links TRBV7-2 to TRBJ1-1; D is ambiguous. Germline V gene lookup returns CDR1 SGHTA and CDR2 FQGNSA. V was clipped by 2 bases and J by 1 base, with 8 bases between them. The CDR3 has 14 residues. CDR3 sequence: CASSLPLENTEAFF. CDR3 coding DNA: TGTGCCAGCAGCTTACCCTTAGAGAACACTGAAGCTTTCTTT.

The DNA for the CDR3 is TGTGCCAGCAGCCCTTTCTCCGGGGGTTGGTCGAACTATGGCTACACCTTC. This encodes CASSPFSGGWSNYGYTF. The rearrangement links TRBV14 to TRBJ1-2; maybe TRBD1 (5 bases). CDR3 length: 17 residues. Trimming took off 4 bases at V and 2 bases at J, with 20 bases between the two ends. The V gene's germline CDR1 is SGHDN and CDR2 FVKESK.

This clone was observed once. The chain recombines TRBV7-7 with TRBJ2-3, with unresolved D. Deletions cut 4 bases from V and 1 base from J, with 9 bases between. Germline CDR1 reads SSHAT; CDR2 reads FNYEAQ (reference sequence). There are 14 residues in the CDR3. This CDR3 is CASSSGQGTDTQYF. CDR3 nucleotides: TGTGCCAGCAGCTCTGGCCAAGGCACAGATACGCAGTATTTT.

The chain links TRBV11-2 to TRBJ2-7; 9 bases fit TRBD2. This CDR3 region has 15 residues. Germline V gene data show CDR1 as SGHAT and CDR2 as FQNNGV. V shed 5 bases and J 5 bases; nucleotides not matched to a gene: 10. This chain's CDR3 is CASSQPGTSSNEQYF. DNA of the CDR3: TGTGCCAGCAGCCAACCCGGGACTAGCTCAAACGAGCAGTACTTC.

The chain couples TRBV29-1 to TRBJ1-1, with unresolved D. Germline V gives CDR1 SQVTM, CDR2 ANQGSEA. Trimming removed 6 bases from V and 1 base from J, with 12 bases in between. The CDR3 is made up of 13 amino acids. The CDR3 bases are TGCAGCGTCCATAAACAGCAGAACACTGAAGCTTTCTTT. Protein sequence: CSVHKQQNTEAFF.

This chain uses TRBV7-9 with TRBJ2-5; no firm D call. The CDR3 length is 13 residues. CDR1 is SEHNR and CDR2 is FQNEAQ in the germline V gene (reference sequence). V lost 6 bases to trimming and J lost 2 bases, with 10 bases between them. CDR3 bases: TGTGCCAGCAGTCCTACAGAACAAGAGACCCAGTACTTC. Its translation: CASSPTEQETQYF.

This clone is a singleton in its sample. The chain employs TRBV9 and TRBJ2-6; 9 bases line up with TRBD1. V shed 2 bases, J shed 4 bases, and the junction held 7 bases outside the gene matches. Germline CDR1 is SGDLS and CDR2 is YYNGEE. The CDR3 sequence is 17 residues long. For the CDR3, the DNA is TGTGCCAGCAGCGTCGTACAGGGGGCGCAGGGGGCCAACGTCCTGACTTTC. This gives the protein CASSVVQGAQGANVLTF.